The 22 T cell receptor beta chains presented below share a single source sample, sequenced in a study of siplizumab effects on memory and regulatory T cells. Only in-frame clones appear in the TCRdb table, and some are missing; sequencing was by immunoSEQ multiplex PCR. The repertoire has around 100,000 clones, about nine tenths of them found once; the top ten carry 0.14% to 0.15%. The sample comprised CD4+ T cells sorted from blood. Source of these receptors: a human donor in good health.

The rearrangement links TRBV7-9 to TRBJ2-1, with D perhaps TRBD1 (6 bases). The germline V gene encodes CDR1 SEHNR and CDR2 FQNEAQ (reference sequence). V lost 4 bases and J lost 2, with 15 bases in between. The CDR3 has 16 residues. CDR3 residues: CASSSQQGSTYNEQFF. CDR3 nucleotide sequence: TGTGCCAGCAGCTCCCAGCAGGGGTCAACCTACAATGAGCAGTTCTTC.

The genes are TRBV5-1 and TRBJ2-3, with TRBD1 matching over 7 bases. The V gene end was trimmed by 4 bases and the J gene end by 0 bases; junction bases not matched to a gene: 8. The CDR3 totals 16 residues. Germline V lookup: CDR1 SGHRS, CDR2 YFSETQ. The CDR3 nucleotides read TGCGCCAGCAGCGCCCGGGACAGACCTAGCACAGATACGCAGTATTTT. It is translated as CASSARDRPSTDTQYF.

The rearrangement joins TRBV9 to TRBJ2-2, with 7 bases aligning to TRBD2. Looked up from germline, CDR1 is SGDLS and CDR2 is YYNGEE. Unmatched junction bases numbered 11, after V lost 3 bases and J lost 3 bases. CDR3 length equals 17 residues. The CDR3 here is CASSGEASGPHTGELFF. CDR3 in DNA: TGTGCCAGCAGCGGGGAGGCTAGCGGCCCGCACACCGGGGAGCTGTTTTTT.

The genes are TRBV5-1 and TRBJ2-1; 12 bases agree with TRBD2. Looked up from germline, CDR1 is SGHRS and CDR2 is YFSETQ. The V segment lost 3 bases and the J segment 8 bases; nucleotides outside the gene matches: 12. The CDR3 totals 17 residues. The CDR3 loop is CASSSGLLAGGGHEQFF. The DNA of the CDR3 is TGCGCCAGCAGCTCCGGTTTACTAGCGGGGGGCGGGCATGAGCAGTTCTTC.

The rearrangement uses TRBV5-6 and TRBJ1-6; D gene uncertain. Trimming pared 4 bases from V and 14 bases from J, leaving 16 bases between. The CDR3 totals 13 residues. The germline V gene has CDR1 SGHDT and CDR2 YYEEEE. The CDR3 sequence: CASSINPEGTLHF. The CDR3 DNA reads TGTGCCAGCAGCATAAACCCCGAGGGCACCCTCCACTTT.

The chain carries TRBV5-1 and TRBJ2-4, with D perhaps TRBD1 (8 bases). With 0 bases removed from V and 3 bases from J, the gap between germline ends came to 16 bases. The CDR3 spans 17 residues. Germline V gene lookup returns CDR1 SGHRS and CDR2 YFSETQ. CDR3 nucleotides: TGCGCCAGCAGCTTGGCGGAAACAGGGGGGGACAAAAACATTCAGTACTTC. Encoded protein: CASSLAETGGDKNIQYF.

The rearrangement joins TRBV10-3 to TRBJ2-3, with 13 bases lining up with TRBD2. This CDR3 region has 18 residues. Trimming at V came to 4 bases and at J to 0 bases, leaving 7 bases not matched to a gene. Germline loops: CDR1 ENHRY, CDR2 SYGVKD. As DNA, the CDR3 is TGTGCCATCAGTGTGGGACTAGCGGGGACCCTTAGCACAGATACGCAGTATTTT. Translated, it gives CAISVGLAGTLSTDTQYF.

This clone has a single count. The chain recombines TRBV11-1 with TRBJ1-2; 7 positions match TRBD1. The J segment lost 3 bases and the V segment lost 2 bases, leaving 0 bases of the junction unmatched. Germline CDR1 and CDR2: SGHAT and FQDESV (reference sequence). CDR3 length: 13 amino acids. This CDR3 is CASSLTGDYGYTF. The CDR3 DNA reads TGTGCCAGCAGCTTAACAGGGGACTATGGCTACACCTTC.

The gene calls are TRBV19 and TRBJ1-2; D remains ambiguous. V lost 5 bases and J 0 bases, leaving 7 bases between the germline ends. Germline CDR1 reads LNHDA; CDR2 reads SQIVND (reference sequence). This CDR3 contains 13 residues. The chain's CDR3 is CASSPVANYGYTF. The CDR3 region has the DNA TGTGCCAGTAGTCCTGTGGCTAACTATGGCTACACCTTC.

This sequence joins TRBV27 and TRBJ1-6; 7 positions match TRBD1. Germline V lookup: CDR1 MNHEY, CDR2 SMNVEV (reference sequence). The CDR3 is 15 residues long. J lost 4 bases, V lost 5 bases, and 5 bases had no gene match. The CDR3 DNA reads TGTGCCAGCAGTCGACAGGGTGCTTATAATTCACCCCTCCACTTT. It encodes CASSRQGAYNSPLHF.

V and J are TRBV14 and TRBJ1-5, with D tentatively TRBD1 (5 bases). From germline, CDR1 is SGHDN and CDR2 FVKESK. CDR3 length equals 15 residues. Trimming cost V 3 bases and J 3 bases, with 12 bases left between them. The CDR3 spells CASSHAWGNNQPQHF. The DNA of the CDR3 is TGTGCCAGCAGCCATGCCTGGGGCAACAATCAGCCCCAGCATTTT.

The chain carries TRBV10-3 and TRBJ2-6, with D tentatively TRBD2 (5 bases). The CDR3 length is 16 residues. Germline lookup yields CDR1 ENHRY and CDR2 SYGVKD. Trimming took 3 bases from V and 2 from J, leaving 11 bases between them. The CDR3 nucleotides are TGTGCCATCAGTGACGGGGTCGGGACTGGGGCCAACGTCCTGACTTTC. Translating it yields CAISDGVGTGANVLTF.

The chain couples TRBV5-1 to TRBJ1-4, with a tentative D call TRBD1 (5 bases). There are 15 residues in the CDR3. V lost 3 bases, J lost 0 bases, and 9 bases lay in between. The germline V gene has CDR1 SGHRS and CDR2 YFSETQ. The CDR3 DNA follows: TGCGCCAGCAGCTCCACAGGTGCAACTAATGAAAAACTGTTTTTT. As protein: CASSSTGATNEKLFF.

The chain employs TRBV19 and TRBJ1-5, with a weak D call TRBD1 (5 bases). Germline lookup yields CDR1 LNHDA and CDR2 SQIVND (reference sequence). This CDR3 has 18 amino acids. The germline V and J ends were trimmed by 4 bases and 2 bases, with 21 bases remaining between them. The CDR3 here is CASSTPGLGLLGNQPQHF. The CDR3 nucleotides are TGTGCCAGTAGTACCCCGGGACTCGGGCTCCTTGGCAATCAGCCCCAGCATTTT.

The CDR3 coding sequence is TGTGCCTGGAGACAGAACCAAGAGACCCAGTACTTC. This encodes CAWRQNQETQYF. The chain employs TRBV30 and TRBJ2-5, with D unclear. This CDR3 contains 12 residues. Germline V lookup: CDR1 GTSNPN, CDR2 SVGIG (reference sequence). Trimming removed 3 bases at V and 0 bases at J, with 5 bases between. Full variable domain (outside the CDR3, taken from reference TRBV30 and TRBJ2-5): SQTIHQWPATLVQPVGSPLSLECTVEGTSNPNLYWYRQAAGRGLQLLFYSVGIGQISSEVPQNLSASRPQDRQFILSSKKLLLSDSGFYLCAWRQNQETQYFGPGTRLLVL.

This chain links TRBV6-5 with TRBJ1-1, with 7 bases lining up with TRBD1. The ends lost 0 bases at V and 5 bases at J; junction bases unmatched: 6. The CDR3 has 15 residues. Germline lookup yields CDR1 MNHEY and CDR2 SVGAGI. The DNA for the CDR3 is TGTGCCAGCAGTTACTCGGGGACAGTTTTTACTGAAGCTTTCTTT. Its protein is CASSYSGTVFTEAFF.

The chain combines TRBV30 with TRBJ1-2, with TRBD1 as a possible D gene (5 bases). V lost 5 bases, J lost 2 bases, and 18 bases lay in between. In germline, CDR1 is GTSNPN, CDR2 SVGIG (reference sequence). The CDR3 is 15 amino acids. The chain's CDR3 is CAWGTLLRDNYGYTF. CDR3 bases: TGTGCCTGGGGCACACTCCTCCGGGACAACTATGGCTACACCTTC.

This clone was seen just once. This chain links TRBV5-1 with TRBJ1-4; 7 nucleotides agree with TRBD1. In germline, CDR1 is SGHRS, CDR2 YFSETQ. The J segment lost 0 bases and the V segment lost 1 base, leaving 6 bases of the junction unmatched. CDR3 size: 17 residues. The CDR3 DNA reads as TGCGCCAGCAGCTTGTCAACAGGGGCCGCAACTAATGAAAAACTGTTTTTT. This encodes CASSLSTGAATNEKLFF.

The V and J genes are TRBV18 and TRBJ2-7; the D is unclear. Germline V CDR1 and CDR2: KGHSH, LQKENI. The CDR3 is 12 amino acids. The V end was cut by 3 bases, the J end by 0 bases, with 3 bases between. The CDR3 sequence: CASSPTSYEQYF. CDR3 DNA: TGTGCCAGCTCACCCACCTCCTACGAGCAGTACTTC.

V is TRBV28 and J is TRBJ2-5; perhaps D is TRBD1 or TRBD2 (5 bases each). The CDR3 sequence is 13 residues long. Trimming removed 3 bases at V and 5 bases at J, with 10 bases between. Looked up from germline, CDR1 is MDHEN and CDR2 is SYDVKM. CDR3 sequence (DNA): TGTGCCAGCAGTTTCGGGGACCGGGAGACCCAGTACTTC. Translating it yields CASSFGDRETQYF.

The CDR3 DNA sequence: TGTGCCAGCAGCTTGATGGGACTAGCGGCAAACAATGAGCAGTTCTTC. This gives the protein CASSLMGLAANNEQFF. This chain links TRBV5-6 with TRBJ2-1; 11 bases are shared with TRBD2. V was pared by 1 base and J by 5 bases, with 5 bases of the junction left unmatched. This CDR3 spans 16 amino acids. Germline V gives CDR1 SGHDT, CDR2 YYEEEE.

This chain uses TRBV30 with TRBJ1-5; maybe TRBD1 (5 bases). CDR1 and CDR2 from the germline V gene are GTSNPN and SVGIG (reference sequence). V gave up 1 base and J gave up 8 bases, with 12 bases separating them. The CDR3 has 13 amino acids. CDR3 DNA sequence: TGTGCCTGGAGTGGGACCCTGGGGGAGCCCCAGCATTTT. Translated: CAWSGTLGEPQHF.